The 17 T cell receptor beta chains given below trace back to one sample, sequenced in a study of cytotoxic CD8 clonotypes in ibrutinib-treated CLL. Here immunoSEQ multiplex PCR was the method, and the copy in TCRdb shows in-frame clones only, minus some. The table includes about 120,000 clones, approximately 85% detected once. This specimen consisted of PBMCs, obtained after 24 months of ibrutinib treatment. The source is a human donor with chronic lymphocytic leukemia.

V usage is TRBV28 and J usage is TRBJ1-5; D might be TRBD1 (6 bases). This CDR3 spans 15 amino acids. CDR1 is MDHEN, CDR2 SYDVKM, per germline. V lost 4 bases and J lost 4, with 14 bases in between. CDR3 protein: CASSSKQGNNQPQHF. DNA of the CDR3: TGTGCCAGCAGTTCCAAACAGGGAAATAATCAGCCCCAGCATTTT. Together with reference TRBV28 and TRBJ1-5, the CDR3 gives the full variable domain: DVKVTQSSRYLVKRTGEKVFLECVQDMDHENMFWYRQDPGLGLRLIYFSYDVKMKEKGDIPEGYSVSREKKERFSLILESASTNQTSMYLCASSSKQGNNQPQHFGDGTRLSIL.

The chain combines TRBV7-2 with TRBJ1-2; D not resolved. The CDR3 is made up of 12 amino acids. Trimming left V 5 bases short and J 5 bases short, with 9 bases between. Germline values: CDR1 SGHTA, CDR2 FQGNSA. CDR3 in amino acids: CASSPRTYGYTF. Written as DNA, the CDR3 is TGTGCCAGCAGCCCACGGACTTATGGCTACACCTTC.

The chain carries TRBV19 and TRBJ2-1; TRBD1 aligns across 7 bases. Trimming cost V 5 bases and J 6 bases; bases outside gene matches: 7. Germline CDR1 and CDR2: LNHDA and SQIVND (reference sequence). This CDR3 has 14 residues. The CDR3 coding sequence is TGTGCCAGTAGTGGAGACCGGGACAGCAATGAGCAGTTCTTC. It translates to CASSGDRDSNEQFF.

This clone was seen only once. The chain has TRBV10-1 and TRBJ2-7; perhaps TRBD2 as D (6 bases). Trimming took off 8 bases at V and 6 bases at J, with 23 bases between the two ends. Germline CDR1 reads WNHNN; CDR2 reads SYGVQD (reference sequence). The length of the CDR3 is 15 residues. The CDR3, as DNA: TGCGCCAGCCCTACTAACCAGGGAGGCTTTAGCGAGCAGTACTTC. This translates into CASPTNQGGFSEQYF.

This chain connects TRBV29-1 to TRBJ1-2, with D tentatively TRBD1 (6 bases). V lost 4 bases, J lost 1 base, and 13 bases lay in between. The CDR3 has 14 residues. The V gene's germline CDR1 is SQVTM and CDR2 ANQGSEA. The DNA of the CDR3 is TGCAGCGTTGCCTTTAACAGGGATAACTATGGCTACACCTTC. It yields the protein CSVAFNRDNYGYTF. The entire variable domain, with the rest obtained from reference TRBV29-1 and TRBJ1-2, is as follows: SAVISQKPSRDICQRGTSLTIQCQVDSQVTMMFWYRQQPGQSLTLIATANQGSEATYESGFVIDKFPISRPNLTFSTLTVSNMSPEDSSIYLCSVAFNRDNYGYTFGSGTRLTVV.

The rearrangement links TRBV9 to TRBJ2-7; D perhaps matches TRBD2 (5 bases). Germline V gene data show CDR1 as SGDLS and CDR2 as YYNGEE. V shed 4 bases and J shed 3 bases, with 14 bases lying between them. The CDR3 loop spans 14 amino acids. The CDR3 reads CASSSPGESYEQYF. CDR3 sequence (DNA): TGTGCCAGCAGCAGCCCCGGGGAGAGCTACGAGCAGTACTTC.

The CDR3 loop reads CASSAAGGASSYNEQFF. CDR3 coding DNA: TGTGCCAGCAGTGCGGCGGGAGGTGCAAGCTCCTACAATGAGCAGTTCTTC. This sequence joins TRBV7-3 and TRBJ2-1; 8 bases are shared with TRBD2. J lost 0 bases, V lost 6 bases, and 10 bases had no gene match. Per germline, CDR1 SGHTA and CDR2 FQGTGA. The CDR3 is 17 residues long.

V is TRBV28 and J is TRBJ1-3; possibly TRBD1 for D (5 bases). The CDR3 length is 15 residues. V lost 4 bases, J lost 3 bases, and 13 bases lay in between. Germline assignment: CDR1 MDHEN and CDR2 SYDVKM. The CDR3 region has the DNA TGTGCCAGCAGTTCTCCGGGACGTCGTGGAAACACCATATATTTT. Translated: CASSSPGRRGNTIYF.

The CDR3, as DNA: TGTGCCAGCAGCTACTCCCCGCCGGACAACTATGGCTACACCTTC. This encodes CASSYSPPDNYGYTF. This chain links TRBV7-6 with TRBJ1-2, with unresolved D. The CDR3 totals 15 residues. Trimming stripped 4 bases from V and 2 bases from J, with 14 bases between. Germline CDR1 and CDR2: SGHVS and FNYEAQ.

The J gene is TRBJ1-5, the V gene TRBV5-5, with TRBD1 identical over 7 bases. This CDR3 has 14 amino acids. CDR1 is SGHKS, CDR2 YYEKEE, per germline (reference sequence). J gave up 4 bases and V 2 bases, and 3 bases lay outside the gene matches. CDR3 bases: TGTGCCAGCAGCTTCGGACAGGTAAATCAGCCCCAGCATTTT. Translating it yields CASSFGQVNQPQHF.

The CDR3 DNA follows: TGTGCCAGCAGTGTCTTCAGAGCTCTTGACATTGGGGCTTTCTTT. Protein: CASSVFRALDIGAFF. The chain joins TRBV5-8 to TRBJ1-1; D ambiguous. V lost 5 bases and J 11 bases, leaving 25 bases between the germline ends. The CDR3 is 15 residues long. Germline values: CDR1 SGHTS, CDR2 YDEGEE.

This chain links TRBV7-2 with TRBJ2-3, with D perhaps TRBD2 (5 bases). CDR1 and CDR2 from the germline V gene are SGHTA and FQGNSA. The CDR3 extends over 15 amino acids. Deletions cut 1 base from V and 0 bases from J, with 8 bases between. CDR3 DNA sequence: TGTGCCAGCAGCTTAGTCGGGGAAAGCACAGATACGCAGTATTTT. The encoded protein is CASSLVGESTDTQYF. Filled out from reference TRBV7-2 and TRBJ2-3, the complete variable domain reads GAGVSQSPSNKVTEKGKDVELRCDPISGHTALYWYRQSLGQGLEFLIYFQGNSAPDKSGLPSDRFSAERTGGSVSTLTIQRTQQEDSAVYLCASSLVGESTDTQYFGPGTRLTVL.

V is TRBV19 and J is TRBJ2-7, with D perhaps given as TRBD1 or TRBD2 (5 bases each). Trimming removed 10 bases from V and 2 bases from J, with 30 bases in between. CDR1 LNHDA and CDR2 SQIVND come from the germline V gene (reference sequence). This CDR3 is built from 18 residues. The CDR3 nucleotides read TGTGCCACCCCTCACGGGGCAGGGCGCCGCCCACACGCCTACGAGCAGTACTTC. Protein product: CATPHGAGRRPHAYEQYF.

The V call is TRBV28, the J call TRBJ2-7; 7 positions match TRBD1. V was pared by 4 bases and J by 5 bases, with 8 bases of the junction left unmatched. CDR3 length equals 14 residues. CDR1 and CDR2 (germline): MDHEN, SYDVKM. The CDR3: CASSSRQGVHEQYF. CDR3 sequence (DNA): TGTGCCAGCAGTTCCCGACAGGGCGTACACGAGCAGTACTTC.

The rearrangement links TRBV6-1 to TRBJ1-5; D uncertain. CDR1 and CDR2 (germline): MNHNS, SASEGT. Trimming stripped 6 bases from V and 4 bases from J, with 10 bases between. The length of the CDR3 is 13 residues. The CDR3 here is CASSINTNQPQHF. The DNA for the CDR3 is TGTGCCAGCAGCATCAACACAAATCAGCCCCAGCATTTT.

The chain recombines TRBV7-8 with TRBJ1-2; 7 bases line up with TRBD1. Germline loops: CDR1 SGHVS, CDR2 FQNEAQ. V dropped 1 base and J dropped 0; count of bases not matched to a gene: 8. CDR3 length equals 17 residues. This CDR3 is CASSLGTKTGSNYGYTF. CDR3 DNA: TGTGCCAGCAGCTTAGGTACTAAGACAGGGTCTAACTATGGCTACACCTTC.

The genes are TRBV28 and TRBJ1-2; D ambiguous. V lost 5 bases and J lost 4, with 11 bases in between. The CDR3 spans 13 residues. CDR1 MDHEN and CDR2 SYDVKM come from the germline V gene. The CDR3 here is CASSPDGRYGYTF. CDR3 in DNA: TGTGCCAGCAGTCCGGACGGGCGCTATGGCTACACCTTC.